These T cell receptor beta chains were read from a single sample in a study of blood T cells in healthy people across ages. TCRdb itself ran the 5' RACE reads through MiXCR, one entry per CDR3 protein. Of about 930,000 distinct CDR3 sequences detected, 25% to 30% appear once; the ten largest clones hold about a tenth. These data were also reused for a study on T cells of mothers and their children.

Sequences were obtained from blood. All receptors come from a woman in her 40s in good health. CDR3s include the opening cysteine and the closing phenylalanine or tryptophan. A D gene is named only where the DNA matches it firmly. Rows may omit the clone size; those that give it use once, few, many or a size class.

abundance	d_gene	len	v_gene	j_gene	CDR3nt	CDR3aa
-	-	13	TRBV5-1	TRBJ2-3	TGCGCCAGCAGCCCCGAGGGTACAGATACGCAGTATTTT	CASSPEGTDTQYF
-	TRBD2	15	TRBV7-2	TRBJ2-7	TGTGCCAGCAGTCAAATCCCGGGACTAATATACGAGCAGTACTTC	CASSQIPGLIYEQYF
-	TRBD2	18	TRBV4-2	TRBJ2-2	TGTGCCAGCAGCCAAGATCACGGGCGGGGGGAGAACACCGGGGAGCTGTTTTTT	CASSQDHGRGENTGELFF
-	-	15	TRBV7-9	TRBJ1-2	TGTGCCAGCAGCTTACAGGGGCCTCTTGGCTATGGCTACACCTTC	CASSLQGPLGYGYTF
-	-	16	TRBV27	TRBJ1-3	TGTGCCAGTAAGTCAGCCGGGACCTTCTCTGGAAACACCATATATTTT	CASKSAGTFSGNTIYF
-	-	15	TRBV29-1	TRBJ2-5	TGCAGCGTTGAAGCTCAGCGAAATAGGCAAGAGACCCAGTACTTC	CSVEAQRNRQETQYF
many	TRBD1	13	TRBV10-3	TRBJ1-2	TGTGCCATGAAGGGACAGAATAACTATGGCTACACCTTC	CAMKGQNNYGYTF
many	TRBD2	14	TRBV20-1	TRBJ2-7	TGCAGTGCTAGAGATGTAGCGGGGGCCTACGAGCAGTACTTC	CSARDVAGAYEQYF
-	-	15	TRBV5-4	TRBJ2-3	TGTGCCAGCAGCGAGAAGGGGGGGGCCGGAGATACGCAGTATTTT	CASSEKGGAGDTQYF
many	-	14	TRBV28	TRBJ1-4	TGTGCCAGCAGACCATTCGGGAATAATGAAAAACTGTTTTTT	CASRPFGNNEKLFF